Following are 15 T cell receptor beta chains from one sample sequenced in a study of cytomegalovirus exposure and HLA in healthy donors. TCRdb keeps only in-frame clones here, not all; method: immunoSEQ multiplex PCR. The sample lists over 65,000 clones; 85% to 95% were seen once. Sequencing used PBMCs. The receptors stem from a woman aged 18-29 years in good health and CMV-seropositive.

The chain links TRBV5-4 to TRBJ2-5, with a possible D match to TRBD2 (5 bases). Germline V gives CDR1 SGHNT, CDR2 YYREEE (reference sequence). Trimming cost V 2 bases and J 4 bases, with 6 bases left between them. There are 12 residues in the CDR3. CDR3 coding DNA: TGTGCCAGCAGCTTCCGGGGAGAGACCCAGTACTTC. As protein: CASSFRGETQYF.

This chain joins TRBV6-1 and TRBJ2-4; TRBD2 aligns across 7 bases. This CDR3 comprises 13 residues. Germline assignment: CDR1 MNHNS and CDR2 SASEGT. The J segment lost 15 bases and the V segment lost 7 bases, leaving 15 bases of the junction unmatched. CDR3 sequence: CASTRWGGDPLYF. Written as DNA, the CDR3 is TGTGCCAGCACCCGCTGGGGGGGGGACCCTTTGTACTTC.

The chain couples TRBV15 to TRBJ1-4; D uncertain. CDR3 length equals 15 residues. The V gene lost 5 bases and the J gene lost 4 bases, with 14 bases spanning the gap. Germline assignment: CDR1 LNHNV and CDR2 YYDKDF (reference sequence). Here the CDR3 DNA reads TGTGCCACCAGCCGACCGGGTCTCCTTAATGAAAAACTGTTTTTT. It encodes CATSRPGLLNEKLFF. Drawing the rest from reference TRBV15 and TRBJ1-4, the complete variable domain is DAMVIQNPRYQVTQFGKPVTLSCSQTLNHNVMYWYQQKSSQAPKLLFHYYDKDFNNEADTPDNFQSRRPNTSFCFLDIRSPGLGDTAMYLCATSRPGLLNEKLFFGSGTQLSVL.

The CDR3 protein is CASSTGSGSEQYF. The CDR3 DNA is TGTGCCAGTAGTACCGGCTCTGGGAGCGAGCAGTACTTC. V gene TRBV19 combines with J gene TRBJ2-7; D possibly corresponds to TRBD2 (5 bases). The CDR3 consists of 13 residues. Germline assignment: CDR1 LNHDA and CDR2 SQIVND (reference sequence). Deletions cut 4 bases from V and 6 bases from J, with 13 bases between.

The chain links TRBV25-1 to TRBJ1-2; 7 bases are a match to TRBD1. This CDR3 has 11 amino acids. Trimming took 10 bases from V and 7 from J; bases not matched to a gene: 6. CDR1 is MGHDK, CDR2 SYGVNS, per germline. As DNA, the CDR3 is TGTGCCACCACAGGGGCGGGTGGCTACACCTTC. It is translated as CATTGAGGYTF.

CDR3: CASSLSLAGYGYTF. The DNA of the CDR3 is TGTGCCAGCAGCCTTTCCCTCGCCGGCTATGGCTACACCTTC. This rearrangement joins TRBV5-4 to TRBJ1-2; D unresolved. The CDR3 has 14 residues. In germline, CDR1 is SGHNT, CDR2 YYREEE (reference sequence). Trimming removed 4 bases from V and 4 bases from J, with 14 bases in between.

This clone has just one count. The chain is built from TRBV29-1 and TRBJ1-1; no clear D. The germline V gene encodes CDR1 SQVTM and CDR2 ANQGSEA. This CDR3 comprises 12 residues. V was clipped by 4 bases and J by 2 bases, with 8 bases between them. The CDR3 region is CSVVERNTEAFF. The CDR3 region has the DNA TGCAGCGTTGTAGAGAGAAACACTGAAGCTTTCTTT.

The genes are TRBV4-1 and TRBJ2-3; 7 bases are shared with TRBD1. There are 17 residues in the CDR3. Losses at the gene ends were 0 bases for V and 0 bases for J; bases not matched to a gene: 6. In germline, CDR1 is MGHRA, CDR2 YSYEKL. The CDR3 loop is CASSQEWGQLSTDTQYF. The DNA of the CDR3 is TGCGCCAGCAGCCAAGAATGGGGACAGCTAAGCACAGATACGCAGTATTTT.

This clone was detected only once. The chain couples TRBV29-1 to TRBJ2-7; tentative D call: TRBD2 (5 bases). Germline V gives CDR1 SQVTM, CDR2 ANQGSEA. The ends were cut back, 5 bases at V and 0 bases at J, with 11 bases in the middle. CDR3 length: 13 residues. CDR3 nucleotide sequence: TGCAGCGTTACTGGACTGAACTCCTACGAGCAGTACTTC. This codes for CSVTGLNSYEQYF.

Regarding this clone: A junction boundary mismatches the germline segment, possibly from a read error. The CDR3 bases are TGTGCCACCTCAGGCGGGGCCAACACCGGGGAGCTGTTTTTT. Its translation is CATSGGANTGELFF. This chain connects TRBV18 to TRBJ2-2; D perhaps matches TRBD2 (6 bases). The CDR3 has 14 residues. Looked up from germline, CDR1 is KGHSH and CDR2 is LQKENI. The full variable domain, in which reference TRBV18 and TRBJ2-2 provide the parts outside the CDR3, is NAGVMQNPRHLVRRRGQEARLRCSPMKGHSHVYWYRQLPEEGLKFMVYLQKENIIDESGMPKERFSAEFPKEGPSILRIQQVVRGDSAAYFCATSGGANTGELFFGEGSRLTVL.

This sequence joins TRBV7-2 and TRBJ1-6, with 8 bases lining up with TRBD1. The germline CDR1 and CDR2 sequences are SGHTA and FQGNSA. The V gene end was trimmed by 4 bases and the J gene end by 7 bases; junction bases not matched to a gene: 3. This CDR3 contains 14 residues. DNA for the CDR3: TGTGCCAGCAGCTACGGGACAGGCAATTCACCCCTCCACTTT. It encodes CASSYGTGNSPLHF.

The rearrangement uses TRBV2 and TRBJ1-1; possible D gene TRBD1, 6 bases. Germline V gene lookup returns CDR1 SNHLY and CDR2 FYNNEI. There are 15 residues in the CDR3. The ends were cut back, 7 bases at V and 4 bases at J, with 19 bases in the middle. In DNA, the CDR3 is TGTGCCAGCACACTATCGACAGGTCTCCCCACTGAAGCTTTCTTT. Translated: CASTLSTGLPTEAFF. Using reference TRBV2 and TRBJ1-1 for the parts outside the CDR3, the full variable domain is EPEVTQTPSHQVTQMGQEVILRCVPISNHLYFYWYRQILGQKVEFLVSFYNNEISEKSEIFDDQFSVERPDGSNFTLKIRSTKLEDSAMYFCASTLSTGLPTEAFFGQGTRLTVV.

The J gene is TRBJ1-4, the V gene TRBV4-3; 11 positions match TRBD1. The CDR3 has 16 residues. The V segment lost 0 bases and the J segment 13 bases; nucleotides outside the gene matches: 10. The germline gives CDR1 LGHNA, CDR2 YSLEER. CDR3 nucleotide sequence: TGCGCCAGCAGCCAAGATCGGACAGGGGGCGGTTCCGGACTGTTTTTT. This encodes CASSQDRTGGGSGLFF.

The rearrangement links TRBV4-1 to TRBJ2-1, with D maybe TRBD2 (6 bases). This CDR3 contains 16 residues. Trimming took off 4 bases at V and 0 bases at J, with 13 bases between the two ends. Germline V CDR1 and CDR2: MGHRA, YSYEKL. This CDR3 is CASSPLGLDSYNEQFF. The CDR3 region has the DNA TGCGCCAGCAGCCCCCTGGGACTCGACTCCTACAATGAGCAGTTCTTC.

This clone was recorded once. The chain links TRBV9 to TRBJ2-7, with D maybe TRBD2 (6 bases). V lost 0 bases and J lost 5, with 12 bases in between. This CDR3 has 14 amino acids. Germline V gene data show CDR1 as SGDLS and CDR2 as YYNGEE. For the CDR3, the DNA is TGTGCCAGCAGCGTAGCAGTGGGGGGAGACGAGCAGTACTTC. Its translation is CASSVAVGGDEQYF.